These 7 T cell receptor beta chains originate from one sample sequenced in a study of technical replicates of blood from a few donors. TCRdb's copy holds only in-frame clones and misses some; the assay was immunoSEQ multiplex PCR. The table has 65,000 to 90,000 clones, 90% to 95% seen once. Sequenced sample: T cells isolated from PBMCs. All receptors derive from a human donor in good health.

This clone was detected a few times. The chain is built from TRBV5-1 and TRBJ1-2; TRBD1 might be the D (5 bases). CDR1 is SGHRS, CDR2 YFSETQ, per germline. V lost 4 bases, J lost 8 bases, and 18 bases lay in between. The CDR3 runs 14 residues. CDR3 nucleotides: TGCGCCAGCAGCCCATCGACGGGGGTAGAGGGCTACACCTTC. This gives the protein CASSPSTGVEGYTF.

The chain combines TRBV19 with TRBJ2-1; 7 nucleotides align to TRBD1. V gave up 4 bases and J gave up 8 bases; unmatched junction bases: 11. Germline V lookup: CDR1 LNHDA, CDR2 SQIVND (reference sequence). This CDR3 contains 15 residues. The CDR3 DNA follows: TGTGCCAGTAGTAGCCAACAGGGGTTTGCGGATGAGCAGTTCTTC. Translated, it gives CASSSQQGFADEQFF.

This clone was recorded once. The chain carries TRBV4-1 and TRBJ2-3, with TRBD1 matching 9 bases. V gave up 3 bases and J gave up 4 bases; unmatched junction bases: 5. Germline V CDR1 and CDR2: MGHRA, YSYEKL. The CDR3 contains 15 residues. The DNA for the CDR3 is TGCGCCAGCAGCCACCCGGGACAGGGCGCAGATACGCAGTATTTT. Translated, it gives CASSHPGQGADTQYF.

The CDR3 region is CASSPSGTGAPIGGANVLTF. The CDR3 DNA reads as TGCGCCAGCAGTCCGTCAGGGACAGGGGCGCCTATAGGGGGGGCCAACGTCCTGACTTTC. The rearrangement links TRBV23-1 to TRBJ2-6; 10 bases line up with TRBD1. TRBV23-1 is an ORF, with its function uncertain. This CDR3 has 20 amino acids. Unmatched junction bases numbered 16, after V lost 4 bases and J lost 4 bases.

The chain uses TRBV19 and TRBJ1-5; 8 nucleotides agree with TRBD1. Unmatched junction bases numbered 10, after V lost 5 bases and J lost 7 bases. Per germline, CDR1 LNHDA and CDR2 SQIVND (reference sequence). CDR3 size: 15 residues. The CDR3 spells CASSSLDRVLQPQHF. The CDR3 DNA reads TGTGCCAGTAGTTCCCTGGACAGGGTCCTCCAGCCCCAGCATTTT.

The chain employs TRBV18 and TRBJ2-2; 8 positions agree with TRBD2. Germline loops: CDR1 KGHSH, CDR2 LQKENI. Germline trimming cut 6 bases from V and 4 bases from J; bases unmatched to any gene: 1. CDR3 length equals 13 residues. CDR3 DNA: TGTGCCAGCTCCGGGACTAGCACCGGGGAGCTGTTTTTT. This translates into CASSGTSTGELFF. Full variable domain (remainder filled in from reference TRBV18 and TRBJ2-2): NAGVMQNPRHLVRRRGQEARLRCSPMKGHSHVYWYRQLPEEGLKFMVYLQKENIIDESGMPKERFSAEFPKEGPSILRIQQVVRGDSAAYFCASSGTSTGELFFGEGSRLTVL.

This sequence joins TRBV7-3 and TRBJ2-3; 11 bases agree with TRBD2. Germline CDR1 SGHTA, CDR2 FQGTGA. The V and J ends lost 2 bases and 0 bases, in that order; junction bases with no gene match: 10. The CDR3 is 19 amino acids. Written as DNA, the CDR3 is TGTGCCAGCAGCTTACTAGCGGGGGGCCTGATTGCTAGCACAGATACGCAGTATTTT. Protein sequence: CASSLLAGGLIASTDTQYF.